Detailed here is one TCR beta chain. Its antigen is unknown. The length of the CDR3 is 15 residues. Germline CDR1 reads SGHAT; CDR2 reads FQNNGV. The data were taken from a study of monozygotic twins with inflammatory bowel disease. Points from the study as a whole: IBD patients carried less diverse TCRbeta repertoires (inverse Simpson) than healthy co-twins. No single strong signal or clonotype associated with IBD was supported.

TCRdb reanalyzed the 5' RACE reads and collapses them to one entry per CDR3 protein, without DNA. The sample data list 420,000 or so distinct CDR3 sequences. This clonotype was sampled from a human donor with ulcerative colitis or Crohn's disease, or a healthy co-twin of an affected twin (not recorded which). The chain couples TRBV11-2 to TRBJ2-3. The sequenced sample was blood. CDR3 amino acids: CASSLDLASTDTQYF.